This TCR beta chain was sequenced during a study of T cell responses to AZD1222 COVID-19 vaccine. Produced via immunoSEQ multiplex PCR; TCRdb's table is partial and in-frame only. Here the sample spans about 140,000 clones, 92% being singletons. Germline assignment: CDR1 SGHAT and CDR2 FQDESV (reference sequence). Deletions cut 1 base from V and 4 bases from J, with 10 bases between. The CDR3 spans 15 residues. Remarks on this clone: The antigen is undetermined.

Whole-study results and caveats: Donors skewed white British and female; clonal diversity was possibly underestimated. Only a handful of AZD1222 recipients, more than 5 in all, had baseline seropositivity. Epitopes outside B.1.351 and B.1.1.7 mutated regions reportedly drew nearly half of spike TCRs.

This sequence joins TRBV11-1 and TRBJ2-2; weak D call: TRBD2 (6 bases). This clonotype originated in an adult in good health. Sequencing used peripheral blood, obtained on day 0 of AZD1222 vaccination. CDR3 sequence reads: CASSLVGGPTGELFF. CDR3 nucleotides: TGTGCCAGCAGCTTAGTCGGAGGGCCCACCGGGGAGCTGTTTTTT.